This T cell receptor (beta chain) comes out of a study of T cells in Graves' hyperthyroidism and ophthalmopathy. Looking at the study overall: Peripheral blood was taken when the disease was first diagnosed, before any treatment began. Study-level points and caveats: A median 6.5 months before onset, the model predicted ophthalmopathy. Also found in blood were most expanded thyroid clonotypes above 0.001.

Disease lasting under 3 months, a NOSPECS grade of at least 4, and a Clinical Activity Score of at least 3 were features of the ophthalmopathy patients. From RNA transcripts, TCR beta CDR3 regions were amplified. Initially, a first-round RT-PCR of the TCR CDR3 employed the HTBI primer set. TCRdb re-called the multiplex PCR reads with MiXCR, one entry per CDR3 protein. This table has under 400,000 distinct CDR3 sequences, roughly 18% appearing once. To note about this clonotype: Its antigen is unknown.

The germline gives CDR1 LGHNA, CDR2 YSLEER. This CDR3 has 17 amino acids. V shed 3 bases and J 5 bases; nucleotides not matched to a gene: 13. This rearrangement joins TRBV4-3 to TRBJ1-2; 9 nucleotides line up with TRBD1. The sequencing input was blood. The receptor was derived from a woman aged 40 to 50 with Graves' ophthalmopathy. CDR3 sequence: CASSHDRDRDWEYGYTF. Written as DNA, the CDR3 is TGCGCCAGCAGCCATGACCGGGACAGGGATTGGGAGTATGGCTACACCTTC.